The sequence of this T cell receptor (beta chain) was determined in a study of metastatic and nonmetastatic thyroid tumors. Findings and limits, study-wide: Reported TCR beta diversity, measured in blood and tumor, was significantly higher for malignant thyroid tumors than for benign nodules.

Details on this clone: As yet, its antigen is unknown.

Patients were all untreated before their thyroid surgery. TCRdb re-clonotyped the PCR reads via MiXCR. This sample has about 30,000 clones, with around 4% found just once. The clonotype was recovered from a female donor with papillary thyroid cancer or a benign thyroid nodule (not recorded which). Some clones in this sample may be carry-over from other donors' samples. The specimen sequenced was blood.

The CDR3 region is CAIRGGANTGELFF. CDR3 coding DNA: TGTGCCATCAGAGGGGGGGCGAACACCGGGGAGCTGTTTTTT. The J gene is TRBJ2-2, the V gene TRBV10-3, with a weak D call TRBD2 (7 bases). This CDR3 spans 14 amino acids. Deletions cut 6 bases from V and 0 bases from J, with 8 bases between. The germline V gene has CDR1 ENHRY and CDR2 SYGVKD.